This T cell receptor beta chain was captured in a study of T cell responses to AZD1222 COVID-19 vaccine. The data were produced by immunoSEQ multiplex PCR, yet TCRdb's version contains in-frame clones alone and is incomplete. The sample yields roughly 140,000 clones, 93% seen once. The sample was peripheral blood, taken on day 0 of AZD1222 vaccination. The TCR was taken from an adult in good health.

CDR3 residues: CASSWGLVYEQYF. CDR3 coding DNA: TGTGCCAGCAGTTGGGGGCTGGTCTACGAGCAGTACTTC. The gene calls are TRBV6-5 and TRBJ2-7, with TRBD1 as a possible D gene (6 bases). Trimming left V 4 bases short and J 3 bases short, with 10 bases between. Germline V CDR1 and CDR2: MNHEY, SVGAGI. The CDR3 contains 13 residues.